This TCR beta chain stems from a study of lymphopenia after photon versus proton radiotherapy (dated by TCRdb to 2018 to 2020). Notes on the research overall: The study compared the immunological effects of photon versus proton radiation therapy in patients with gastrointestinal tumors who developed high-grade lymphopenia. A cohort of some 22 patients with gastrointestinal tumors who received either photon or proton therapy and subsequently developed lymphopenia was included. The study was designed to characterize how the impact on the immune system differs between the two radiation modalities.

Libraries were prepared through the immunoSEQ multiplex PCR assay. T cell repertoires were profiled with deep sequencing of rearranged TCR beta loci together with multiparametric flow cytometry. Held by TCRdb, this immuneACCESS table contains in-frame sequences only and omits some clones. Under half of the omission traces to an unresolved V gene where checked; the cause of the rest is unknown. The sample table records some 30,000 clones; 84% of these occur just once. The ten largest account for about 15% of the sample. Concerning this clone itself: No antigen is known for it. The record has no base qualities; no much larger clone is one base away.

Results the study describes overall, beyond this receptor: During treatment, patients who received proton therapy stayed relatively stable, whereas patients who received photon therapy lost naive T cells and TCR diversity and gained effector/memory populations. The authors looked at the survival association only in patients who died, and they framed better survival with proton therapy as a possibility rather than a demonstrated result. Across the cohort, a larger post-nadir drop in TCR diversity was inversely correlated with overall survival time among patients who died. Once the lymphocyte count had reached its nadir, the repertoires of photon-treated patients showed oligoclonal expansion, particularly of CD8+ Temra cells, and this expansion drove the decline in diversity.

The CDR3 sequence holds 17 residues, the cysteine and phenylalanine included. Here the CDR3 DNA is all that survives: 51 bases in frame from base 1. The junction shows trimming of 5 bases on V and 0 bases on J, plus 19 bases between the germline ends. CDR1 PRHDT and CDR2 FYEKMQ are derived from the germline V gene (reference sequence). The sample consisted of peripheral blood, taken from a patient treated with proton-based radiotherapy. Recombination connected TRBV13 to TRBJ1-1; the D gene lacks a confident call. The origin of this receptor is a woman between 65 and 79 years old with pancreatic cancer. CDR3 protein: CASSPARHGLMNTEAFF. The DNA is TGTGCCAGCAGCCCGGCGCGGCACGGCCTAATGAACACTGAAGCTTTCTTT.